This T cell receptor (beta chain) was recovered during a study of T-cell memory formation after mild COVID-19. Study-wide context: The study found TCR clusters largely donor specific. General study points: Shrinking CD4+ clones resided mostly in CM and EM, and CD8+ ones in EMRA.

This CDR3 is built from 18 residues. V shed 2 bases, J shed 5 bases, and the junction held 12 bases outside the gene matches. CDR1 SGHTA and CDR2 FQGTGA come from the germline V gene. A single record per CDR3 protein comes from TCRdb applying MiXCR to the 5' RACE reads. The table has about 610,000 distinct CDR3 sequences, around 16% seen once. Remarks on this clonotype: Its target is not known.

The chain links TRBV7-3 to TRBJ2-2; 9 bases fit TRBD2. This TCR derives from an adult woman who had mild COVID-19 (a few samples of this study predate the infection). Cell type and time point are not known. The specimen was PBMCs or a T cell subset sorted from them (not recorded which). The CDR3 sequence is CASSLGAEGLARTGELFF. CDR3 bases: TGTGCCAGCAGCTTAGGTGCCGAGGGACTAGCTCGGACCGGGGAGCTGTTTTTT. Based on the CDR3 plus reference TRBV7-3 and TRBJ2-2, the full variable domain is GAGVSQTPSNKVTEKGKYVELRCDPISGHTALYWYRQSLGQGPEFLIYFQGTGAADDSGLPNDRFFAVRPEGSVSTLKIQRTERGDSAVYLCASSLGAEGLARTGELFFGEGSRLTVL.